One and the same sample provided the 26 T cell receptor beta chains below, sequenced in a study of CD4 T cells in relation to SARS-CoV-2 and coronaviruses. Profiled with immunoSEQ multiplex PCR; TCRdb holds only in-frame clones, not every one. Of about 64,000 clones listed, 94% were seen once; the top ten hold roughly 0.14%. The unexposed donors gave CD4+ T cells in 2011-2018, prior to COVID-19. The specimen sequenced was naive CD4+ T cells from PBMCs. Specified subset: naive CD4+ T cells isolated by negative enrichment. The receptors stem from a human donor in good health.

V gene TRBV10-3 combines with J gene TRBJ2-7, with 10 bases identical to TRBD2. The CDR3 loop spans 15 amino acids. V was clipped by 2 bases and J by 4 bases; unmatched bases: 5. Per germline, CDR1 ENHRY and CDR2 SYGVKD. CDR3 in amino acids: CAISEESSGSYEQYF. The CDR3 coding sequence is TGTGCCATCAGTGAGGAATCTAGCGGGAGTTACGAGCAGTACTTC.

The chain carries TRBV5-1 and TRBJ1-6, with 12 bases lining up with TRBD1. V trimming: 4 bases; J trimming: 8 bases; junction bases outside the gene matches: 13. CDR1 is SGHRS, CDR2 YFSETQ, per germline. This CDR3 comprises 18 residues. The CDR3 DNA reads TGCGCCAGCAGCCCGGGGACAGGGGGCTTCAAGCGGGATTCACCCCTCCACTTT. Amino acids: CASSPGTGGFKRDSPLHF.

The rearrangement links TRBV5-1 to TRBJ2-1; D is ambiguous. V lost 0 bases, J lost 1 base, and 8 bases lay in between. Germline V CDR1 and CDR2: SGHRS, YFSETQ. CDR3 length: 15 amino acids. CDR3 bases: TGCGCCAGCAGCTTGGAGGCTTCGTCCTACAATGAGCAGTTCTTC. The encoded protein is CASSLEASSYNEQFF.

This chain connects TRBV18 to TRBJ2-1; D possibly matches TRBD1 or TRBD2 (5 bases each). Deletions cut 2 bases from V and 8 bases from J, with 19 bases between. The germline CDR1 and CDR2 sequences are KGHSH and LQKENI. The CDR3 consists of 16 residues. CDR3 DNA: TGTGCCAGCTCACCAGAGGTGGGACGGAAGCGCGATGAGCAGTTCTTC. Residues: CASSPEVGRKRDEQFF. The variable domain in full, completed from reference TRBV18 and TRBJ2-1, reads NAGVMQNPRHLVRRRGQEARLRCSPMKGHSHVYWYRQLPEEGLKFMVYLQKENIIDESGMPKERFSAEFPKEGPSILRIQQVVRGDSAAYFCASSPEVGRKRDEQFFGPGTRLTVL.

Written as DNA, the CDR3 is TGTGCCAGCAGCTTCCAACGGACAGGGGGTGCCGCGGGGGGCTACACCTTC. Its protein product is CASSFQRTGGAAGGYTF. This sequence joins TRBV7-9 and TRBJ1-2; 10 positions agree with TRBD1. This CDR3 is 17 amino acids long. CDR1 SEHNR and CDR2 FQNEAQ come from the germline V gene (reference sequence). V shed 3 bases and J 8 bases; nucleotides not matched to a gene: 15.

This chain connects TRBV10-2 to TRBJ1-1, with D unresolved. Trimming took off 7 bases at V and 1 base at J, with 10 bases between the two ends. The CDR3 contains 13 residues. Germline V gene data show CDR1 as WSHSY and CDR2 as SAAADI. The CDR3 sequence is CASTGGRNTEAFF. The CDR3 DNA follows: TGCGCCAGCACGGGAGGGAGGAACACTGAAGCTTTCTTT.

Here the CDR3 DNA reads TGTGCCAGTAGTATTTTAGGGCGTTCTAACTATGGCTACACCTTC. It encodes CASSILGRSNYGYTF. The V call is TRBV19, the J call TRBJ1-2, with D uncertain. The CDR3 sequence is 15 residues long. Germline V gene data show CDR1 as LNHDA and CDR2 as SQIVND (reference sequence). The V end was cut by 3 bases, the J end by 0 bases, with 11 bases between. The whole variable domain, filled in from reference TRBV19 and TRBJ1-2, reads DGGITQSPKYLFRKEGQNVTLSCEQNLNHDAMYWYRQDPGQGLRLIYYSQIVNDFQKGDIAEGYSVSREKKESFPLTVTSAQKNPTAFYLCASSILGRSNYGYTFGSGTRLTVV.

The CDR3 is CAGGLGNQPQHF. CDR3 coding DNA: TGTGCCGGGGGGTTGGGCAATCAGCCCCAGCATTTT. This chain joins TRBV28 and TRBJ1-5, with D tentatively TRBD1 (5 bases). Trimming stripped 11 bases from V and 2 bases from J, with 10 bases between. This CDR3 contains 12 residues. Looked up from germline, CDR1 is MDHEN and CDR2 is SYDVKM.

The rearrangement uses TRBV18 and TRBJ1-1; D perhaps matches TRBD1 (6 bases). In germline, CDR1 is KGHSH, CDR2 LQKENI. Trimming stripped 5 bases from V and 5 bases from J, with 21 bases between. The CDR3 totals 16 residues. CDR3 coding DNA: TGTGCCAGCTCATCCGGAACCCCCAGGGGAAGGACTGAAGCTTTCTTT. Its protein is CASSSGTPRGRTEAFF.

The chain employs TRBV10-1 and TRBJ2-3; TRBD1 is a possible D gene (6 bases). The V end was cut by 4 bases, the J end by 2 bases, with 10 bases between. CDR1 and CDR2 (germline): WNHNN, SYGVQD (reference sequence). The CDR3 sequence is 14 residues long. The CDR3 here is CASSGDTSTDTQYF. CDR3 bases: TGCGCCAGCAGTGGGGACACGTCCACAGATACGCAGTATTTT.

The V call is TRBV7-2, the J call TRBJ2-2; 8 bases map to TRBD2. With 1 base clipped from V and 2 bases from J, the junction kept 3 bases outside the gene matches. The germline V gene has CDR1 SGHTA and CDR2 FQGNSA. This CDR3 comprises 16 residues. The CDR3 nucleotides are TGTGCCAGCAGCTTAGTAGCGGGATCAAACACCGGGGAGCTGTTTTTT. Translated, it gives CASSLVAGSNTGELFF.

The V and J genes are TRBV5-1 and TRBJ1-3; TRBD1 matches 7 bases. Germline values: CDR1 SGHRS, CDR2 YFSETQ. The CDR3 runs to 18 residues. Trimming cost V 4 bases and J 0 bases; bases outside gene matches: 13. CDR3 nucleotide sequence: TGCGCCAGCAGCCGGGGACCGGGACAGATGGACTCTGGAAACACCATATATTTT. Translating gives CASSRGPGQMDSGNTIYF.

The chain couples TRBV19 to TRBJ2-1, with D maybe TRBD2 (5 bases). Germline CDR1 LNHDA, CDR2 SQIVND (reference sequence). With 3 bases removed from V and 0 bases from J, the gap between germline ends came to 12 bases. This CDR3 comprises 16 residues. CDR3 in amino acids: CASSIGLQSSYNEQFF. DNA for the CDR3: TGTGCCAGTAGTATTGGACTCCAGAGCTCCTACAATGAGCAGTTCTTC. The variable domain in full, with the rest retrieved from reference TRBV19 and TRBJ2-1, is DGGITQSPKYLFRKEGQNVTLSCEQNLNHDAMYWYRQDPGQGLRLIYYSQIVNDFQKGDIAEGYSVSREKKESFPLTVTSAQKNPTAFYLCASSIGLQSSYNEQFFGPGTRLTVL.

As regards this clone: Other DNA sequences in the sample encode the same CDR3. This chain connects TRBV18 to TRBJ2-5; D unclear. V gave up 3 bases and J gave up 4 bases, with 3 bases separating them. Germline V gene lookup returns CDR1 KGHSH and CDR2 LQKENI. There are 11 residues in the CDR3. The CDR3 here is CASSPGETQYF. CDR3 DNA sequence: TGTGCCAGCTCACCGGGAGAGACCCAGTACTTC.

The CDR3 reads CASSLGRSYEQYF. CDR3 nucleotide sequence: TGTGCCAGCAGTTTGGGACGGTCCTACGAGCAGTACTTC. The chain carries TRBV28 and TRBJ2-7; tentatively, D is TRBD1 or TRBD2 (5 bases each). CDR3 length: 13 residues. The germline gives CDR1 MDHEN, CDR2 SYDVKM. V lost 3 bases and J lost 1, with 7 bases in between.

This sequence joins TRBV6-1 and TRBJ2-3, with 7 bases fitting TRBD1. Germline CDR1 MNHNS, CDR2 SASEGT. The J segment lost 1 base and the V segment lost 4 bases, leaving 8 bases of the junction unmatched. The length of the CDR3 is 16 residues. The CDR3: CASSALGTARTDTQYF. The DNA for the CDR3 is TGTGCCAGCAGTGCCCTGGGGACAGCACGCACAGATACGCAGTATTTT.

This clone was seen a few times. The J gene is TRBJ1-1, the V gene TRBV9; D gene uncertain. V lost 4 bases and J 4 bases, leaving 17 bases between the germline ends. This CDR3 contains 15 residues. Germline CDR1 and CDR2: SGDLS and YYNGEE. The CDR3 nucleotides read TGTGCCAGCAGCCCATCCCGCAGAGAGGGCACTGAAGCTTTCTTT. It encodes CASSPSRREGTEAFF.

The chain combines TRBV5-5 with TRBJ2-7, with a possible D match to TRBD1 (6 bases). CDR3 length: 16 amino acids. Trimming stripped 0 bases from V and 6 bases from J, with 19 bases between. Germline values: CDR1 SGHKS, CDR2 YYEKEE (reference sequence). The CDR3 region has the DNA TGTGCCAGCAGCTTGGGACAGGTGGGGGCGGTTGGCGAGCAGTACTTC. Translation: CASSLGQVGAVGEQYF.

The CDR3: CASSIDRGRGYTF. The CDR3 DNA reads as TGTGCCAGCAGTATAGACAGGGGTCGCGGCTACACCTTC. The V and J genes are TRBV6-5 and TRBJ1-2, with 8 bases lining up with TRBD1. Trimming at V came to 5 bases and at J to 8 bases, leaving 7 bases not matched to a gene. The CDR3 extends over 13 amino acids. CDR1 and CDR2 (germline): MNHEY, SVGAGI.

For the CDR3, the DNA is TGTGCCAGCAGTAACCGACTAGGAGAGCAGTTCTTC. It translates to CASSNRLGEQFF. V usage is TRBV12-3 or TRBV12-4 and J usage is TRBJ2-1, with D possibly TRBD2 on 6 matching bases. The CDR3 loop spans 12 amino acids. Trimming shortened V by 5 bases and J by 10 bases, and 12 bases separated the two germline ends.

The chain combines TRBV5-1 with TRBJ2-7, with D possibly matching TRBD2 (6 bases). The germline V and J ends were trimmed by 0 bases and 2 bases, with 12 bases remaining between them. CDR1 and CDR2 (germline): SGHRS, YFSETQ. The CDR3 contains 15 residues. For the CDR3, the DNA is TGCGCCAGCAGCTTGGCCGGGGGTGCCACCTACGAGCAGTACTTC. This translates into CASSLAGGATYEQYF.

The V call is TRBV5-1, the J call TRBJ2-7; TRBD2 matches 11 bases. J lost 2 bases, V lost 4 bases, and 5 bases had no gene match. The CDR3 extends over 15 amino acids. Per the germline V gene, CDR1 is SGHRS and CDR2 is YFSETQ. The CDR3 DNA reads TGCGCCAGCAGCCCGGGACTAGCGGAGACCTACGAGCAGTACTTC. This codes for CASSPGLAETYEQYF.

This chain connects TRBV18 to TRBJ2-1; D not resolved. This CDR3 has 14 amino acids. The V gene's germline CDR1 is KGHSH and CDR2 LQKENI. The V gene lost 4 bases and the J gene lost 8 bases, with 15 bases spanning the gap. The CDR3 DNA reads TGTGCCAGCTCACTGTCAGGCCTTGTTGATGAGCAGTTCTTC. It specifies CASSLSGLVDEQFF.

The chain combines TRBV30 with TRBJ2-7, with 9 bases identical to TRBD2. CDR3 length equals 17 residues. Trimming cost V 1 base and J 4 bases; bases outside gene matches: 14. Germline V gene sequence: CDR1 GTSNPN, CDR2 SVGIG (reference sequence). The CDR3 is CAWSGGLAALSVYEQYF. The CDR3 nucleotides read TGTGCCTGGAGTGGGGGACTAGCCGCACTTTCCGTGTACGAGCAGTACTTC.

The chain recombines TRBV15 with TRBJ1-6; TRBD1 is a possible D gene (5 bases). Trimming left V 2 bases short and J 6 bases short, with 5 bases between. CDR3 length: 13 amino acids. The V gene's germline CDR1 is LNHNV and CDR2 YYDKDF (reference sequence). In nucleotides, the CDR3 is TGTGCCACCAGCAGACAGGGTAATTCACCCCTCCACTTT. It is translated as CATSRQGNSPLHF. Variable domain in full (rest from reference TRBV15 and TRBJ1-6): DAMVIQNPRYQVTQFGKPVTLSCSQTLNHNVMYWYQQKSSQAPKLLFHYYDKDFNNEADTPDNFQSRRPNTSFCFLDIRSPGLGDTAMYLCATSRQGNSPLHFGNGTRLTVT.

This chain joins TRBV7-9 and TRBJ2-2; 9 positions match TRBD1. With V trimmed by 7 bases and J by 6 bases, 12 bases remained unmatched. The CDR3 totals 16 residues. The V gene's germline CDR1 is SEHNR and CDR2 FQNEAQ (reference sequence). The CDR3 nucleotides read TGTGCCAGCATCATAGGACAGGGGAGGCTTGCCGGGGAGCTGTTTTTT. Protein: CASIIGQGRLAGELFF.